Presented here are 20 T cell receptor beta chains from one specimen sequenced in a study of T cell repertoires in cytomegalovirus infection. TCRdb recomputed calls from the reads with MiXCR, one row per CDR3 protein. The sample yields almost 550,000 distinct CDR3 sequences, 16% seen once. Sequencing was done on a sample of CD8+ T cells from PBMCs. Receptors were obtained from a human donor in good health (CMV status not recorded). Some clones in this sample may be carry-over from other donors' samples.

This clonotype was seen a few times. The chain carries TRBV20-1 and TRBJ1-1; D is perhaps TRBD1 (6 bases). CDR1 and CDR2 from the germline V gene are DFQATT and SNEGSKA (reference sequence). The CDR3 runs 15 residues. Trimming pared 0 bases from V and 1 base from J, leaving 12 bases between. The CDR3 is CSARDSEGGNTEAFF. The CDR3, as DNA: TGCAGTGCTAGAGATTCGGAGGGGGGGAACACTGAAGCTTTCTTT.

This clonotype appeared a few times. The chain couples TRBV25-1 to TRBJ2-7, with D tentatively TRBD2 (6 bases). Looked up from germline, CDR1 is MGHDK and CDR2 is SYGVNS. The ends were cut back, 4 bases at V and 0 bases at J, with 10 bases in the middle. CDR3 length equals 14 residues. DNA of the CDR3: TGTGCCAGCAGTGGGGGGGTCAGCTCCTACGAGCAGTACTTC. This encodes CASSGGVSSYEQYF.

This clonotype has more than one count but fewer than ten. V usage is TRBV25-1 and J usage is TRBJ2-1; the D is unclear. Germline lookup yields CDR1 MGHDK and CDR2 SYGVNS. This CDR3 is 13 amino acids long. Trimming pared 6 bases from V and 2 bases from J, leaving 8 bases between. The CDR3 DNA reads TGTGCCAGCAGGACGGCAACCTACAATGAGCAGTTCTTC. Protein product: CASRTATYNEQFF. Full variable domain (missing parts from reference TRBV25-1 and TRBJ2-1): EADIYQTPRYLVIGTGKKITLECSQTMGHDKMYWYQQDPGMELHLIHYSYGVNSTEKGDLSSESTVSRIRTEHFPLTLESARPSHTSQYLCASRTATYNEQFFGPGTRLTVL.

Worth noting for this clonotype: One end of the junction fails to match germline, which may point to a read error. This sequence joins TRBV9 and TRBJ2-3; D may be TRBD1 (5 bases). This CDR3 contains 14 residues. Per germline, CDR1 SGDLS and CDR2 YYNGEE. The DNA for the CDR3 is TGTGCCAGCAGCGTAGGGGCAGGGATGGATACTCAGTATTTT. Translating gives CASSVGAGMDTQYF.

This clonotype appeared many times. V and J are TRBV27 and TRBJ1-2; the D is unclear. There are 15 residues in the CDR3. Trimming removed 4 bases from V and 3 bases from J, with 15 bases in between. Per the germline V gene, CDR1 is MNHEY and CDR2 is SMNVEV (reference sequence). DNA of the CDR3: TGTGCCAGCAGTTCCCATTTATTGGGAGACTATGGCTACACCTTC. Translating it yields CASSSHLLGDYGYTF.

This clonotype was seen only a few times. V is TRBV19 and J is TRBJ1-1; the D is unclear. Per germline, CDR1 LNHDA and CDR2 SQIVND (reference sequence). CDR3 length: 16 residues. V gave up 7 bases and J gave up 2 bases, with 20 bases separating them. CDR3 sequence (DNA): TGTGCCAGTATGGAGATGGCTGGCAGTATAAACACTGAAGCTTTCTTT. Amino acids: CASMEMAGSINTEAFF.

In this sample, this clonotype turned up a few times. The gene calls are TRBV29-1 and TRBJ2-7, with D perhaps being TRBD1 or TRBD2 (6 bases each). The germline V gene encodes CDR1 SQVTM and CDR2 ANQGSEA. This CDR3 is 16 amino acids long. Trimming took 4 bases from V and 3 from J, leaving 22 bases between them. The CDR3 protein is CSVAGAPTSRSYEQYF. The CDR3, as DNA: TGCAGCGTTGCGGGGGCCCCCACTAGCCGGAGCTACGAGCAGTACTTC.

This clonotype was observed at least ten times. The rearrangement uses TRBV2 and TRBJ2-7, with D perhaps TRBD2 (5 bases). The CDR3 is 15 residues long. Germline CDR1 reads SNHLY; CDR2 reads FYNNEI. V gave up 10 bases and J gave up 1 base, with 20 bases separating them. The CDR3 coding sequence is TGTGCCATCTCAGTAGGCAGGACTCCATCCTACGAGCAGTACTTC. It specifies CAISVGRTPSYEQYF.

This clonotype was recorded a few times. The CDR3 DNA follows: TGCGCCAGCAGCCCCGTGACAGGACAGCTTTCCTATGGCTACACCTTC. This sequence encodes CASSPVTGQLSYGYTF. The J gene is TRBJ1-2, the V gene TRBV4-1, with D possibly TRBD1 on 6 matching bases. Germline lookup yields CDR1 MGHRA and CDR2 YSYEKL. This CDR3 is 16 amino acids long. Trimming shortened V by 4 bases and J by 4 bases, and 19 bases separated the two germline ends.

The chain is built from TRBV20-1 and TRBJ1-5; D is uncertain. V was clipped by 0 bases and J by 7 bases, with 10 bases between them. Germline V gives CDR1 DFQATT, CDR2 SNEGSKA (reference sequence). There are 13 residues in the CDR3. The chain's CDR3 is CSARDRADQPQHF. DNA for the CDR3: TGCAGTGCTAGAGATCGGGCGGACCAGCCCCAGCATTTT.

The rearrangement links TRBV2 to TRBJ1-2, with D hard to call. This CDR3 has 16 residues. Trimming stripped 2 bases from V and 2 bases from J, with 15 bases between. Germline lookup yields CDR1 SNHLY and CDR2 FYNNEI. CDR3 sequence: CASSESRLQANYGYTF. The CDR3 DNA reads as TGTGCCAGCAGTGAATCCCGACTTCAGGCGAACTATGGCTACACCTTC.

Worth noting for this clonotype: Just one base apart from a much larger clone, this may be a read error. The chain carries TRBV6-5 and TRBJ2-5; 7 nucleotides match TRBD2. The CDR3 is 16 amino acids. Germline trimming cut 2 bases from V and 5 bases from J; bases unmatched to any gene: 11. Germline V lookup: CDR1 MNHEY, CDR2 SVGAGI. The CDR3 here is CASSYPNFGGGETQYF. In DNA form, the CDR3 reads TGTGCCAGCAGTTACCCGAATTTCGGGGGAGGGGAGACCCAGTACTTC.

This clonotype was recorded many times. The chain combines TRBV7-8 with TRBJ1-2, with D possibly TRBD1 on 6 matching bases. Between the trimmed V and J ends, which lost 2 bases and 4 bases, there was a span of 23 bases. This CDR3 is 18 amino acids long. Germline values: CDR1 SGHVS, CDR2 FQNEAQ. This CDR3 is CASSLFRQDPPSLYGYTF. CDR3 sequence (DNA): TGTGCCAGCAGCTTATTTAGACAGGACCCGCCTTCCCTCTATGGCTACACCTTC.

The chain combines TRBV7-4 with TRBJ1-1, with D unclear. Between the trimmed V and J ends, which lost 5 bases and 3 bases, there was a span of 19 bases. This CDR3 contains 16 residues. Per germline, CDR1 SGHVT and CDR2 SQSDAQ. CDR3 sequence: CASSRGSELSDTEAFF. The CDR3 DNA reads TGTGCCAGCAGCCGAGGGAGTGAGCTTTCGGACACTGAAGCTTTCTTT.

This clonotype was counted ten times or more. The genes are TRBV6-1 and TRBJ2-1; the D gene is possibly TRBD1 (6 bases). The ends were cut back, 7 bases at V and 7 bases at J, with 20 bases in the middle. Germline CDR1 and CDR2: MNHNS and SASEGT. CDR3 length: 15 residues. This CDR3 reads CASIPWGLTTNEQFF. The CDR3 DNA reads as TGTGCCAGCATCCCATGGGGGCTCACGACAAATGAGCAGTTCTTC.

Comments on this clonotype: A much larger clone lies a single base off, so this may be a read error. The J gene is TRBJ2-1, the V gene TRBV6-5; D gene unclear. Looked up from germline, CDR1 is MNHEY and CDR2 is SVGAGI. The CDR3 is 15 residues long. The CDR3 loop reads CASMSSRDSYNDQFF. CDR3 nucleotide sequence: TGTGCCAGCATGTCGAGCAGAGACTCCTACAATGATCAGTTCTTC.

This clonotype was detected a few times. The chain uses TRBV6-5 and TRBJ1-4, with D hard to call. The V end was cut by 7 bases, the J end by 2 bases, with 23 bases between. The germline gives CDR1 MNHEY, CDR2 SVGAGI. The CDR3 loop spans 18 amino acids. The CDR3 is CASTLRADKLATNEKLFF. The CDR3 DNA follows: TGTGCCAGCACTTTACGGGCAGACAAGTTGGCGACTAATGAAAAACTGTTTTTT.

This clonotype was detected ten times or more. The chain couples TRBV6-2 or TRBV6-3 to TRBJ2-1, with 12 nucleotides matching TRBD2. CDR1 MNHEY and CDR2 SVGEGT come from the germline V gene. Trimming took 5 bases from V and 6 from J; bases not matched to a gene: 11. CDR3 size: 17 residues. The CDR3 DNA sequence: TGTGCCAGCAGTCCCGTGACTAGCGGGAGTCTCGGCAATGAGCAGTTCTTC. Translated: CASSPVTSGSLGNEQFF.

This clonotype was seen ten or more times. The CDR3: CASSYGQQGTDTQYF. CDR3 DNA: TGTGCCAGCAGTTACGGCCAACAAGGCACAGATACGCAGTATTTT. The genes are TRBV6-5 and TRBJ2-3; no clear D gene. Looked up from germline, CDR1 is MNHEY and CDR2 is SVGAGI. The V and J ends lost 2 bases and 1 base respectively, with 10 bases between them. CDR3 length: 15 amino acids.

This clonotype was seen repeatedly, ten times or more. The rearrangement links TRBV7-9 to TRBJ2-2; 7 bases are a match to TRBD2. The trim removed 1 base at V and 6 bases at J, leaving 5 bases unmatched. Germline-derived CDR1 and CDR2 are SEHNR and FQNEAQ (reference sequence). This CDR3 has 15 amino acids. The CDR3 DNA follows: TGTGCCAGCAGCTTAGGGGACTACAATGCCGGGGAGCTGTTTTTT. It codes for CASSLGDYNAGELFF.